The next 9 T cell receptor beta chains were all read from a single sample in a study of T cell responses to AZD1222 COVID-19 vaccine. The protocol was immunoSEQ multiplex PCR, while the TCRdb copy is restricted to in-frame clones and leaves out a portion. The table lists more than 85,000 clones, nearly 90% of them singletons, with around 13% in the top ten. This specimen consisted of peripheral blood, obtained on day 0 of MenACWY control vaccination. These receptors were obtained from an adult in good health.

The CDR3 reads CAWSVSVYNSPLHF. The CDR3 nucleotides are TGTGCCTGGAGTGTATCCGTGTATAATTCACCCCTCCACTTT. The V and J genes are TRBV30 and TRBJ1-6; D unresolved. The CDR3 totals 14 residues. CDR1 is GTSNPN and CDR2 is SVGIG in the germline V gene (reference sequence). Trimming cost V 0 bases and J 4 bases, with 7 bases left between them.

The V and J genes are TRBV28 and TRBJ2-2, with TRBD1 identical over 8 bases. The V and J ends lost 4 bases and 7 bases, in that order; junction bases with no gene match: 5. CDR1 is MDHEN, CDR2 SYDVKM, per germline. The CDR3 extends over 14 amino acids. The CDR3 nucleotides are TGTGCCAGCAGTTCACAGGGGGTAGACGGGGAGCTGTTTTTT. Translating gives CASSSQGVDGELFF.

The chain is built from TRBV5-8 and TRBJ1-1, with unresolved D. The V and J ends lost 2 bases and 5 bases respectively, with 7 bases between them. There are 12 residues in the CDR3. The germline V gene has CDR1 SGHTS and CDR2 YDEGEE. CDR3 in amino acids: CASSLPRTEAFF. For the CDR3, the DNA is TGTGCCAGCAGCTTACCCCGGACTGAAGCTTTCTTT. The whole variable domain, filled in from reference TRBV5-8 and TRBJ1-1, reads EAGVTQSPTHLIKTRGQQATLRCSPISGHTSVYWYQQALGLGLQFLLWYDEGEERNRGNFPPRFSGRQFPNYSSELNVNALELEDSALYLCASSLPRTEAFFGQGTRLTVV.

The J gene is TRBJ1-1, the V gene TRBV4-1; TRBD1 agrees at 10 bases. Germline CDR1 and CDR2: MGHRA and YSYEKL. V was clipped by 3 bases and J by 6 bases; unmatched bases: 7. CDR3 size: 15 residues. This CDR3 reads CASSQRTGGRPEAFF. CDR3 sequence (DNA): TGCGCCAGCAGCCAGAGGACAGGGGGTCGGCCTGAAGCTTTCTTT.

V usage is TRBV7-2 and J usage is TRBJ2-1; no clear D gene. The germline CDR1 and CDR2 sequences are SGHTA and FQGNSA. CDR3 length equals 14 residues. Trimming pared 4 bases from V and 7 bases from J, leaving 14 bases between. CDR3 protein: CASSSSEFSNEQFF. In DNA form, the CDR3 reads TGTGCCAGCAGCTCAAGCGAATTTAGTAATGAGCAGTTCTTC.

The gene calls are TRBV7-2 and TRBJ2-5; 7 bases match TRBD2. CDR1 SGHTA and CDR2 FQGNSA come from the germline V gene. V lost 1 base, J lost 2 bases, and 1 base stayed unmatched. The CDR3 runs to 14 residues. The CDR3 region has the DNA TGTGCCAGCAGCTTAGAAGCGGGGCAAGAGACCCAGTACTTC. Its translation is CASSLEAGQETQYF.

The rearrangement joins TRBV4-3 to TRBJ2-7; 7 bases line up with TRBD2. The length of the CDR3 is 14 residues. The germline CDR1 and CDR2 sequences are LGHNA and YSLEER. The ends lost 5 bases at V and 3 bases at J; junction bases unmatched: 7. The CDR3 DNA sequence: TGCGCCAGCAGCATTACGGGGGAGGGCTACGAGCAGTACTTC. It encodes CASSITGEGYEQYF.

This clone showed up just once. The chain recombines TRBV7-9 with TRBJ1-1, with D unresolved. The germline V gene encodes CDR1 SEHNR and CDR2 FQNEAQ (reference sequence). The CDR3 has 16 residues. V dropped 5 bases and J dropped 4 bases, with 20 bases sitting between them. The CDR3: CASSPQRMWGSTEAFF. DNA for the CDR3: TGTGCCAGCAGCCCCCAAAGAATGTGGGGTTCCACTGAAGCTTTCTTT.

The rearrangement links TRBV27 to TRBJ2-2; TRBD1 aligns across 7 bases. With 5 bases clipped from V and 4 bases from J, the junction kept 4 bases outside the gene matches. From germline, CDR1 is MNHEY and CDR2 SMNVEV (reference sequence). The CDR3 covers 14 residues. In nucleotides, the CDR3 is TGTGCCAGCAGTCCAAGACAGGGCACCGGGGAGCTGTTTTTT. Protein: CASSPRQGTGELFF.